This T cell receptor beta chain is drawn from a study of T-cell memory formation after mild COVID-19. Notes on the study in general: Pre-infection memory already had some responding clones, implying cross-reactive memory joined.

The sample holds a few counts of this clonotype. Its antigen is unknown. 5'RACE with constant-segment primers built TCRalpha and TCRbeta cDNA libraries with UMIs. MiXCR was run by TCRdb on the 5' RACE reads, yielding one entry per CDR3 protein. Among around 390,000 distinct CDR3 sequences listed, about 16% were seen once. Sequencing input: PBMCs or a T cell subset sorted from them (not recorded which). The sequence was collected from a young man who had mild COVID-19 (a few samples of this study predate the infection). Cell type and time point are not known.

The CDR3 reads CASSPGIRDETQYF. CDR3 DNA sequence: TGTGCCAGCAGCCCGGGGATCAGGGACGAGACCCAGTACTTC. The chain has TRBV7-8 and TRBJ2-5, with D possibly being TRBD1 or TRBD2 (5 bases each). V was pared by 5 bases and J by 5 bases, with 15 bases between. Germline V CDR1 and CDR2: SGHVS, FQNEAQ. This CDR3 is 14 amino acids long.